Listed below are T cell receptor beta chains from one sample, sequenced in a study of OX40 agonist ivuxolimab in advanced cancers. Measured with immunoSEQ multiplex PCR; TCRdb has only the in-frame clones, and not every one. The top ten hold over 2.5% of the sample, which has tens of thousands of clones, approximately 86% seen once. The input for sequencing was CD4+ or CD8+ T cells sorted from blood, taken in a trial of the OX40 agonist ivuxolimab. The source of these receptors is an adult with an advanced solid tumor such as melanoma, head and neck, liver or kidney cancer. The CDR3 runs from the conserved cysteine through the conserved F or W. The order of the fields is J gene, V gene, D gene, clone size, CDR3 protein, CDR3 DNA. A D gene is named only where the DNA matches it firmly. Clone size is shown for a subset of rows, as once, few, many or a class of expanded clone.

j_call: TRBJ2-1; v_call: TRBV19; d_call: TRBD2; clone_size: -; cdr3_aa: CASSISQWASGRDYNEQFF; cdr3_nt: TGTGCCAGTAGTATTAGTCAGTGGGCTAGCGGGAGGGACTACAATGAGCAGTTCTTC
j_call: TRBJ2-5; v_call: TRBV28; d_call: TRBD1; clone_size: -; cdr3_aa: CASSSQGNGVETQYF; cdr3_nt: TGTGCCAGCAGCTCACAGGGGAATGGCGTAGAGACCCAGTACTTC
j_call: TRBJ1-5; v_call: TRBV28; d_call: -; clone_size: -; cdr3_aa: CASSLLVKGGSNQPQHF; cdr3_nt: TGTGCCAGCAGTTTATTGGTGAAGGGAGGAAGCAATCAGCCCCAGCATTTT
j_call: TRBJ1-3; v_call: TRBV30; d_call: -; clone_size: -; cdr3_aa: CAGTFHGNTIYF; cdr3_nt: TGTGCCGGTACATTTCATGGAAACACCATATATTTT
j_call: TRBJ2-1; v_call: TRBV6-5; d_call: -; clone_size: -; cdr3_aa: CASSYSRVSHEQFF; cdr3_nt: TGTGCCAGCAGTTACTCGAGGGTAAGCCATGAGCAGTTCTTC
j_call: TRBJ2-1; v_call: TRBV7-3; d_call: TRBD2; clone_size: few; cdr3_aa: CASSPNQAGGQEQFF; cdr3_nt: TGTGCCAGCAGCCCCAACCAAGCGGGAGGGCAGGAGCAGTTCTTC
j_call: TRBJ2-7; v_call: TRBV5-1; d_call: -; clone_size: -; cdr3_aa: CASSSEGLYEQYF; cdr3_nt: TGCGCCAGCAGCTCGGAGGGTCTCTACGAGCAGTACTTC
j_call: TRBJ1-1; v_call: TRBV7-2; d_call: -; clone_size: -; cdr3_aa: CASSLEPPRHPEAFF; cdr3_nt: TGTGCCAGCAGCTTAGAGCCCCCGAGACACCCTGAAGCTTTCTTT
j_call: TRBJ1-1; v_call: TRBV30; d_call: -; clone_size: -; cdr3_aa: CAWSVLEGGEAFF; cdr3_nt: TGTGCCTGGAGTGTACTCGAGGGAGGTGAAGCTTTCTTT
j_call: TRBJ1-6; v_call: TRBV6-5; d_call: -; clone_size: -; cdr3_aa: CASSYSGYNSPLHF; cdr3_nt: TGTGCCAGCAGTTACTCAGGGTACAATTCACCCCTCCACTTT
j_call: TRBJ2-7; v_call: TRBV5-6; d_call: TRBD2; clone_size: once; cdr3_aa: CASSFMSGGTYEQYF; cdr3_nt: TGTGCCAGCAGCTTTATGAGCGGGGGGACGTACGAGCAGTACTTC
j_call: TRBJ2-3; v_call: TRBV18; d_call: -; clone_size: -; cdr3_aa: CASSPPKASKTDTQYF; cdr3_nt: TGTGCCAGCTCACCACCGAAAGCCAGTAAGACAGATACGCAGTATTTT
j_call: TRBJ2-6; v_call: TRBV27; d_call: -; clone_size: once; cdr3_aa: CASSFLSGTVSGANVLTF; cdr3_nt: TGTGCCAGCAGTTTTCTTTCCGGGACGGTCTCTGGGGCCAACGTCCTGACTTTC
j_call: TRBJ2-1; v_call: TRBV15; d_call: TRBD2; clone_size: -; cdr3_aa: CATSRVLASYNEQFF; cdr3_nt: TGTGCCACCAGCAGAGTACTAGCGAGTTACAATGAGCAGTTCTTC
j_call: TRBJ2-5; v_call: TRBV5-1; d_call: -; clone_size: -; cdr3_aa: CASSLARAEETQYF; cdr3_nt: TGCGCCAGCAGCTTGGCCCGGGCAGAAGAGACCCAGTACTTC
j_call: TRBJ2-7; v_call: TRBV7-8; d_call: TRBD2; clone_size: -; cdr3_aa: CASRRGGIREQYF; cdr3_nt: TGTGCCAGCCGCCGGGGGGGCATCCGCGAGCAGTACTTC
j_call: TRBJ2-3; v_call: TRBV13; d_call: TRBD2; clone_size: -; cdr3_aa: CASSASGTQYF; cdr3_nt: TGTGCCAGCAGCGCTAGCGGCACGCAGTATTTT
j_call: TRBJ2-3; v_call: TRBV6-5; d_call: -; clone_size: -; cdr3_aa: CASKIRATDTQYF; cdr3_nt: TGTGCCAGCAAGATACGGGCCACAGATACGCAGTATTTT
j_call: TRBJ2-2; v_call: TRBV27; d_call: TRBD2; clone_size: once; cdr3_aa: CASTPNPAGGSTGELFF; cdr3_nt: TGTGCCAGCACTCCCAATCCAGCGGGAGGGTCCACCGGGGAGCTGTTTTTT
j_call: TRBJ2-5; v_call: TRBV7-3; d_call: -; clone_size: -; cdr3_aa: CASSHSEGTQYF; cdr3_nt: TGTGCCAGCAGTCACTCGGAAGGGACCCAGTACTTC
j_call: TRBJ2-3; v_call: TRBV7-3; d_call: TRBD2; clone_size: -; cdr3_aa: CASSLVGGLTDTQYF; cdr3_nt: TGTGCCAGCAGCTTAGTGGGAGGGCTCACAGATACGCAGTATTTT
j_call: TRBJ1-1; v_call: TRBV6-5; d_call: TRBD1; clone_size: once; cdr3_aa: CASNRRTGGNAEAFF; cdr3_nt: TGTGCCAGCAACCGTAGAACAGGGGGCAACGCTGAAGCTTTCTTT
j_call: TRBJ2-4; v_call: TRBV5-1; d_call: -; clone_size: -; cdr3_aa: CASSLASLAPGERHIQYF; cdr3_nt: TGCGCCAGCAGCTTGGCCAGCCTAGCACCCGGCGAAAGGCACATTCAGTACTTC
j_call: TRBJ2-7; v_call: TRBV11-2; d_call: -; clone_size: -; cdr3_aa: CASSSQDREQYF; cdr3_nt: TGTGCCAGCAGCTCGCAAGACCGAGAGCAGTACTTC
j_call: TRBJ2-7; v_call: TRBV7-3; d_call: -; clone_size: -; cdr3_aa: CASSFGQGPYEQYF; cdr3_nt: TGTGCCAGCAGCTTCGGGCAGGGACCCTACGAGCAGTACTTC
j_call: TRBJ2-2; v_call: TRBV25-1; d_call: -; clone_size: -; cdr3_aa: CASSDNTGELFF; cdr3_nt: TGTGCCAGCAGTGATAACACCGGGGAGCTGTTTTTT
j_call: TRBJ1-6; v_call: TRBV6-6; d_call: -; clone_size: once; cdr3_aa: CASKLQYNSPLHF; cdr3_nt: TGTGCCAGCAAGTTGCAATATAATTCACCCCTCCACTTT
j_call: TRBJ2-1; v_call: TRBV9; d_call: TRBD2; clone_size: -; cdr3_aa: CASSVGLAGVYEQFF; cdr3_nt: TGTGCCAGCAGCGTAGGTCTAGCGGGAGTTTACGAGCAGTTCTTC
j_call: TRBJ2-1; v_call: TRBV10-1; d_call: TRBD2; clone_size: -; cdr3_aa: CASSTSGSGNEQFF; cdr3_nt: TGCGCCAGCAGTACTAGCGGCAGCGGTAATGAGCAGTTCTTC
j_call: TRBJ2-7; v_call: TRBV9; d_call: -; clone_size: -; cdr3_aa: CASSVDVNSYEQYF; cdr3_nt: TGTGCCAGCAGCGTAGATGTCAACTCCTACGAGCAGTACTTC
j_call: TRBJ1-2; v_call: TRBV5-1; d_call: -; clone_size: -; cdr3_aa: CASSPTGENYGYTF; cdr3_nt: TGCGCCAGCAGCCCGACCGGGGAGAACTATGGCTACACCTTC
j_call: TRBJ2-1; v_call: TRBV11-2; d_call: -; clone_size: -; cdr3_aa: CASSWTGDRADEQFF; cdr3_nt: TGTGCCAGCAGCTGGACGGGGGACAGAGCCGATGAGCAGTTCTTC
j_call: TRBJ1-1; v_call: TRBV19; d_call: TRBD1; clone_size: -; cdr3_aa: CASSKSSRGWNTEAFF; cdr3_nt: TGTGCCAGTAGTAAGAGCTCCAGGGGGTGGAACACTGAAGCTTTCTTT
j_call: TRBJ2-5; v_call: TRBV15; d_call: TRBD1; clone_size: few; cdr3_aa: CATSRGGQGKETQYF; cdr3_nt: TGTGCCACCAGCAGAGGGGGACAGGGGAAAGAGACCCAGTACTTC
j_call: TRBJ2-3; v_call: TRBV2; d_call: TRBD1; clone_size: -; cdr3_aa: CASSAMTGSTDTQYF; cdr3_nt: TGTGCCAGCAGTGCCATGACAGGGAGCACAGATACGCAGTATTTT
j_call: TRBJ2-1; v_call: TRBV7-2; d_call: TRBD2; clone_size: -; cdr3_aa: CASSLGLAGDNEQFF; cdr3_nt: TGTGCCAGCAGCTTAGGGCTAGCGGGAGACAATGAGCAGTTCTTC
j_call: TRBJ1-1; v_call: TRBV9; d_call: -; clone_size: -; cdr3_aa: CASSVVGVNTEAFF; cdr3_nt: TGTGCCAGCAGCGTAGTCGGGGTGAACACTGAAGCTTTCTTT
j_call: TRBJ2-1; v_call: TRBV6-1; d_call: TRBD2; clone_size: -; cdr3_aa: CASSVGLAGVREQFF; cdr3_nt: TGTGCCAGCAGTGTCGGACTAGCGGGAGTACGTGAGCAGTTCTTC
j_call: TRBJ2-7; v_call: TRBV7-2; d_call: -; clone_size: once; cdr3_aa: CASSLGPEYEQYF; cdr3_nt: TGTGCCAGCAGCTTGGGACCCGAATACGAGCAGTACTTC
j_call: TRBJ2-1; v_call: TRBV6-4; d_call: TRBD2; clone_size: -; cdr3_aa: CASSDPLAGRNEQFF; cdr3_nt: TGTGCCAGCAGTGACCCCCTAGCGGGACGCAATGAGCAGTTCTTC
j_call: TRBJ1-1; v_call: TRBV7-3; d_call: TRBD1; clone_size: -; cdr3_aa: CASSFDRGNTEAFF; cdr3_nt: TGTGCCAGCAGCTTTGACAGGGGGAACACTGAAGCTTTCTTT
j_call: TRBJ1-5; v_call: TRBV6-5; d_call: -; clone_size: -; cdr3_aa: CASSLRVDQPQHF; cdr3_nt: TGTGCCAGCAGCCTCAGGGTTGACCAGCCCCAGCATTTT
j_call: TRBJ2-5; v_call: TRBV19; d_call: TRBD2; clone_size: -; cdr3_aa: CASSFGLAGSQETQYF; cdr3_nt: TGTGCCAGTAGTTTTGGACTAGCGGGATCCCAAGAGACCCAGTACTTC
j_call: TRBJ1-2; v_call: TRBV10-2; d_call: -; clone_size: few; cdr3_aa: CASSGQLSYGYTF; cdr3_nt: TGCGCCAGCAGTGGACAGCTTTCCTATGGCTACACCTTC
j_call: TRBJ2-5; v_call: TRBV7-8; d_call: -; clone_size: once; cdr3_aa: CASSLGVEETQYF; cdr3_nt: TGTGCCAGCAGCTTAGGAGTAGAAGAGACCCAGTACTTC
j_call: TRBJ2-3; v_call: TRBV28; d_call: -; clone_size: -; cdr3_aa: CASSVTSTDTQYF; cdr3_nt: TGTGCCAGCAGTGTTACTAGCACAGATACGCAGTATTTT
j_call: TRBJ2-7; v_call: TRBV29-1; d_call: -; clone_size: -; cdr3_aa: CSVGGQSISYEQYF; cdr3_nt: TGCAGCGTTGGAGGGCAGTCGATCTCCTACGAGCAGTACTTC
j_call: TRBJ1-4; v_call: TRBV27; d_call: TRBD1; clone_size: -; cdr3_aa: CASSLTGQGYEKLFF; cdr3_nt: TGTGCCAGCAGTTTAACGGGACAGGGATATGAAAAACTGTTTTTT
j_call: TRBJ2-7; v_call: TRBV30; d_call: -; clone_size: -; cdr3_aa: CAWSVITTEQYF; cdr3_nt: TGTGCCTGGAGTGTAATCACCACTGAGCAGTACTTC
j_call: TRBJ2-1; v_call: TRBV28; d_call: TRBD1; clone_size: -; cdr3_aa: CASIRQGGLNNEQFF; cdr3_nt: TGTGCCAGCATAAGACAAGGGGGCCTTAACAATGAGCAGTTCTTC
j_call: TRBJ2-2; v_call: TRBV5-1; d_call: TRBD2; clone_size: -; cdr3_aa: CASSLTGLDTGELFF; cdr3_nt: TGCGCCAGCAGTTTAACCGGACTAGACACCGGGGAGCTGTTTTTT
j_call: TRBJ1-1; v_call: TRBV29-1; d_call: -; clone_size: few; cdr3_aa: CSVGDPSKHTEAFF; cdr3_nt: TGCAGCGTTGGGGATCCCTCTAAACACACTGAAGCTTTCTTT
j_call: TRBJ2-3; v_call: TRBV5-1; d_call: -; clone_size: -; cdr3_aa: CASRGDADTQYF; cdr3_nt: TGCGCCAGCAGAGGAGACGCAGATACGCAGTATTTT
j_call: TRBJ2-7; v_call: TRBV28; d_call: TRBD1; clone_size: -; cdr3_aa: CASSFTGGYDEQYF; cdr3_nt: TGTGCCAGCAGTTTTACAGGGGGCTACGACGAGCAGTACTTC
j_call: TRBJ1-1; v_call: TRBV6-6; d_call: -; clone_size: -; cdr3_aa: CASIARYMNTEAFF; cdr3_nt: TGTGCCAGCATCGCCAGGTACATGAACACTGAAGCTTTCTTT
j_call: TRBJ2-3; v_call: TRBV6-1; d_call: TRBD2; clone_size: few; cdr3_aa: CASTGDYTRGTQYF; cdr3_nt: TGTGCCAGCACGGGGGACTACACCCGGGGTACGCAGTATTTT
j_call: TRBJ2-7; v_call: TRBV7-2; d_call: TRBD1; clone_size: -; cdr3_aa: CASSRTWDRGSLQYF; cdr3_nt: TGTGCCAGCAGCCGTACCTGGGACAGGGGTTCCTTGCAGTACTTC
j_call: TRBJ2-1; v_call: TRBV27; d_call: TRBD2; clone_size: -; cdr3_aa: CASSHLAGSSYNEQFF; cdr3_nt: TGTGCCAGCAGTCATCTAGCGGGGAGCTCCTACAATGAGCAGTTCTTC
j_call: TRBJ1-2; v_call: TRBV18; d_call: TRBD1; clone_size: -; cdr3_aa: CASSPGQGAHGYTF; cdr3_nt: TGTGCCAGCTCACCTGGACAGGGGGCACATGGCTACACCTTC
j_call: TRBJ2-5; v_call: TRBV7-3; d_call: -; clone_size: -; cdr3_aa: CASSRAGQETQYF; cdr3_nt: TGTGCCAGCAGCCGCGCGGGCCAAGAGACCCAGTACTTC